What follows are 31 T cell receptor beta chains derived from one specimen sequenced in a study of blood T cell repertoires in COVID-19. Repertoires were generated with immunoSEQ multiplex PCR, while TCRdb's copy carries only in-frame clones and drops some. The data show around 270,000 clones, around 85% seen once. Sequenced: peripheral blood. The origin of the receptors is a human donor with COVID-19, enrolled during active disease. The donor label of this sample is uncertain.

V usage is TRBV7-3 and J usage is TRBJ2-1, with D perhaps matching TRBD2 (6 bases). V lost 5 bases to trimming and J lost 6 bases, with 11 bases between them. CDR3 size: 13 residues. Germline-derived CDR1 and CDR2 are SGHTA and FQGTGA. The CDR3 bases are TGTGCCAGCAGCCCCGGGAGAGGCAATGAGCAGTTCTTC. Translated: CASSPGRGNEQFF.

A few counts support this clone. The V call is TRBV19, the J call TRBJ2-7; TRBD1 agrees at 9 bases. The CDR3 has 12 residues. Germline loops: CDR1 LNHDA, CDR2 SQIVND (reference sequence). J lost 4 bases, V lost 8 bases, and 3 bases had no gene match. The CDR3 sequence: CASGDRDYEQYF. CDR3 in DNA: TGTGCCAGTGGGGACAGGGATTACGAGCAGTACTTC.

J is TRBJ2-7 and V is TRBV30; 11 nucleotides align to TRBD2. Trimming took 4 bases from V and 8 from J; bases not matched to a gene: 10. Germline V gives CDR1 GTSNPN, CDR2 SVGIG (reference sequence). The CDR3 consists of 14 residues. DNA of the CDR3: TGTGCCTGGAAGAAGGTAGCGGGAGGGCCTCAGCAGTACTTC. Residues: CAWKKVAGGPQQYF.

This chain connects TRBV9 to TRBJ1-1; D ambiguous. Trimming stripped 1 base from V and 1 base from J, with 11 bases between. Germline CDR1 and CDR2: SGDLS and YYNGEE. CDR3 length equals 15 residues. DNA for the CDR3: TGTGCCAGCAGCGTACCCGGGAGCTCGAACACTGAAGCTTTCTTT. This gives the protein CASSVPGSSNTEAFF.

The chain links TRBV28 to TRBJ1-3; perhaps TRBD1 as D (6 bases). Germline V CDR1 and CDR2: MDHEN, SYDVKM. V lost 6 bases and J 8 bases, leaving 32 bases between the germline ends. The CDR3 is 19 residues long. The CDR3 DNA reads TGTGCCAGCAGCGCTACGGTAAATACAGGGCGACCCCCGAAGGACACCATATATTTT. Translating it yields CASSATVNTGRPPKDTIYF.

The V and J genes are TRBV5-1 and TRBJ2-7; D perhaps matches TRBD2 (6 bases). This CDR3 is built from 15 residues. The V gene lost 4 bases and the J gene lost 3 bases, with 17 bases spanning the gap. Germline CDR1 is SGHRS and CDR2 is YFSETQ. The CDR3, as DNA: TGCGCCAGCAGCCCTTTGAAGGGGACTGACTACGAGCAGTACTTC. Its protein is CASSPLKGTDYEQYF.

The chain is built from TRBV11-2 and TRBJ2-7; TRBD1 matches 8 bases. J was trimmed by 2 bases and V by 1 base; bases with no gene match: 10. Germline lookup yields CDR1 SGHAT and CDR2 FQNNGV. This CDR3 comprises 17 residues. CDR3 DNA: TGTGCCAGCAGCTTAGTCGCGGGCACAGGGGGACCCTACGAGCAGTACTTC. As protein: CASSLVAGTGGPYEQYF.

The V and J genes are TRBV5-5 and TRBJ2-5; possibly TRBD2 for D (6 bases). The CDR3 spans 15 residues. In germline, CDR1 is SGHKS, CDR2 YYEKEE (reference sequence). Trimming shortened V by 0 bases and J by 6 bases, and 15 bases separated the two germline ends. The CDR3 coding sequence is TGTGCCAGCAGCTTGGAGGGACTGAGCTCGAAGACCCAGTACTTC. Encoded protein: CASSLEGLSSKTQYF.

This chain links TRBV30 with TRBJ2-2; D is possibly TRBD1 (6 bases). Germline CDR1 and CDR2: GTSNPN and SVGIG (reference sequence). Trimming pared 7 bases from V and 6 bases from J, leaving 21 bases between. The CDR3 runs 15 residues. CDR3 region: CALTTGSSDAGELFF. The CDR3 nucleotides are TGTGCCTTAACCACAGGGAGCTCGGACGCCGGGGAGCTGTTTTTT.

The chain uses TRBV7-2 and TRBJ2-1, with 7 bases aligning to TRBD2. This CDR3 is 15 amino acids long. The germline CDR1 and CDR2 sequences are SGHTA and FQGNSA. Trimming at V came to 0 bases and at J to 7 bases, leaving 6 bases not matched to a gene. The CDR3 bases are TGTGCCAGCAGCTTAGCGGGAGGGATACTGAATGAGCAGTTCTTC. This encodes CASSLAGGILNEQFF.

The table lists this clone with many counts. The V gene is TRBV5-4, the J gene TRBJ2-7, with 11 bases that match TRBD1. CDR1 and CDR2 (germline): SGHNT, YYREEE (reference sequence). CDR3 length: 15 residues. V was clipped by 4 bases and J by 4 bases; unmatched bases: 7. The CDR3 sequence: CASSPPGQGEYEQYF. DNA of the CDR3: TGTGCCAGCAGCCCGCCGGGACAGGGGGAATACGAGCAGTACTTC.

The chain combines TRBV5-6 with TRBJ2-7; a weak D match, TRBD2 (5 bases). This CDR3 has 14 residues. Deletions cut 4 bases from V and 4 bases from J, with 15 bases between. The V gene's germline CDR1 is SGHDT and CDR2 YYEEEE. The CDR3 DNA reads as TGTGCCAGCAGCACCCCAGGAAGGGAGTACGAGCAGTACTTC. The encoded protein is CASSTPGREYEQYF.

The chain is built from TRBV7-3 and TRBJ1-1; weak D call: TRBD1 (6 bases). Germline CDR1 reads SGHTA; CDR2 reads FQGTGA. Trimming removed 2 bases from V and 4 bases from J, with 11 bases in between. The CDR3 length is 14 residues. CDR3 in amino acids: CASSLQSQGTEAFF. The CDR3 region has the DNA TGTGCCAGCAGCTTACAATCACAGGGCACTGAAGCTTTCTTT. Filled out from reference TRBV7-3 and TRBJ1-1, the complete variable domain reads GAGVSQTPSNKVTEKGKYVELRCDPISGHTALYWYRQSLGQGPEFLIYFQGTGAADDSGLPNDRFFAVRPEGSVSTLKIQRTERGDSAVYLCASSLQSQGTEAFFGQGTRLTVV.

This clone was observed a few times. The chain couples TRBV28 to TRBJ2-1; 7 bases match TRBD2. V lost 6 bases and J lost 2; bases outside the gene matches: 7. The CDR3 runs to 15 residues. Germline V CDR1 and CDR2: MDHEN, SYDVKM. As DNA, the CDR3 is TGTGCCAGCAGCCCTACTAGCGCGACCTACAATGAGCAGTTCTTC. Protein sequence: CASSPTSATYNEQFF.

This clone was recorded a few times. Here the CDR3 DNA reads TGTGCCAGCAGACAGGGATGGGGTAATGAAAAACTGTTTTTT. Amino acid sequence: CASRQGWGNEKLFF. The J gene is TRBJ1-4, the V gene TRBV6-5; tentative D call: TRBD1 (6 bases). The V gene lost 6 bases and the J gene lost 4 bases, with 12 bases spanning the gap. Germline CDR1 MNHEY, CDR2 SVGAGI. This CDR3 has 14 amino acids.

The chain has TRBV29-1 and TRBJ2-5; 11 bases are shared with TRBD1. This CDR3 comprises 13 residues. Germline CDR1 and CDR2: SQVTM and ANQGSEA. V lost 6 bases and J lost 4; bases outside the gene matches: 4. CDR3 coding DNA: TGCAGCGTCGGACAGGGGGCTAGAGAGACCCAGTACTTC. It specifies CSVGQGARETQYF. The variable domain in full, completed from reference TRBV29-1 and TRBJ2-5, reads SAVISQKPSRDICQRGTSLTIQCQVDSQVTMMFWYRQQPGQSLTLIATANQGSEATYESGFVIDKFPISRPNLTFSTLTVSNMSPEDSSIYLCSVGQGARETQYFGPGTRLLVL.

V gene TRBV6-2 or TRBV6-3 combines with J gene TRBJ2-5; 11 bases are a match to TRBD1. This CDR3 has 16 residues. Germline CDR1 MNHEY, CDR2 SVGEGT. V gave up 4 bases and J gave up 5 bases; unmatched junction bases: 9. The CDR3 reads CASSSIGQGARETQYF. DNA for the CDR3: TGTGCCAGCAGTTCTATCGGACAGGGGGCACGGGAGACCCAGTACTTC.

The CDR3 bases are TGCGCCAGCAGTCAATCGAGCCTAAGCAATCAGCCCCAGCATTTT. Its translation: CASSQSSLSNQPQHF. The chain links TRBV23-1 to TRBJ1-5; D remains ambiguous. TRBV23-1 is sorted into the ORF group, with uncertain function. Trimming took off 0 bases at V and 1 base at J, with 7 bases between the two ends. This CDR3 is 15 amino acids long.

V is TRBV5-1 and J is TRBJ1-6, with D perhaps TRBD1 (5 bases). The V end lost 4 bases, the J end lost 0 bases, and 11 bases lay between the germline ends. In germline, CDR1 is SGHRS, CDR2 YFSETQ. CDR3 length equals 16 residues. CDR3 in DNA: TGCGCCAGCAGCCCAAGACAGAGCTCCTATAATTCACCCCTCCACTTT. Translated, it gives CASSPRQSSYNSPLHF.

The chain carries TRBV6-1 and TRBJ1-6; no clear D. Germline-derived CDR1 and CDR2 are MNHNS and SASEGT. V lost 0 bases and J 6 bases, leaving 3 bases between the germline ends. CDR3 length equals 13 residues. The CDR3 here is CASSEAVNSPLHF. The DNA for the CDR3 is TGTGCCAGCAGTGAAGCCGTTAATTCACCCCTCCACTTT.

This chain joins TRBV6-6 and TRBJ2-1, with no clear D. The CDR3 loop spans 12 amino acids. Between the trimmed V and J ends, which lost 10 bases and 9 bases, there was a span of 16 bases. Germline lookup yields CDR1 MNHNY and CDR2 SVGAGI (reference sequence). The CDR3 DNA follows: TGTGCCACCTATGGGCCAATGCGTGAGCAGTTCTTC. Translated: CATYGPMREQFF.

The V call is TRBV7-2, the J call TRBJ2-2, with a weak D call TRBD2 (7 bases). This CDR3 has 16 residues. Trimming took off 5 bases at V and 4 bases at J, with 17 bases between the two ends. Germline V gives CDR1 SGHTA, CDR2 FQGNSA. The DNA of the CDR3 is TGTGCCAGCAGCCCTCCTGGGGGGGCAATCACCGGGGAGCTGTTTTTT. It yields the protein CASSPPGGAITGELFF.

The CDR3 sequence is CAWSVLATTTDTQYF. CDR3 bases: TGTGCCTGGAGTGTACTGGCGACTACCACAGATACGCAGTATTTT. The chain has TRBV30 and TRBJ2-3, with D possibly being TRBD2 (5 bases). In germline, CDR1 is GTSNPN, CDR2 SVGIG (reference sequence). V lost 0 bases and J 2 bases, leaving 12 bases between the germline ends. CDR3 length: 15 residues.

V and J are TRBV6-5 and TRBJ1-6, with 7 bases matching TRBD1. The CDR3 has 15 residues. V dropped 7 bases and J dropped 4; count of bases not matched to a gene: 7. Germline V gene data show CDR1 as MNHEY and CDR2 as SVGAGI. The CDR3 DNA reads TGTGCCAGCAACAGACAGGGAGGATATAATTCACCCCTCCACTTT. Amino acid sequence: CASNRQGGYNSPLHF.

The genes are TRBV19 and TRBJ2-3; 9 bases line up with TRBD1. The CDR3 has 15 amino acids. Per the germline V gene, CDR1 is LNHDA and CDR2 is SQIVND (reference sequence). With 5 bases clipped from V and 3 bases from J, the junction kept 6 bases outside the gene matches. The CDR3 DNA reads as TGTGCCAGTAGTCTCTCCGGGACAGGGACAGATACGCAGTATTTT. Translated: CASSLSGTGTDTQYF.

This clone has a single count. This chain connects TRBV11-3 to TRBJ1-1, with 7 bases fitting TRBD1. This CDR3 has 13 residues. CDR1 and CDR2 from the germline V gene are SGHNT and YENEEA. Trimming took 2 bases from V and 5 from J; bases not matched to a gene: 2. CDR3 nucleotide sequence: TGTGCCAGCAGCTTATACAGGGGTACTGAAGCTTTCTTT. This encodes CASSLYRGTEAFF.

The chain couples TRBV6-5 to TRBJ1-2; D possibly corresponds to TRBD1 (5 bases). The V gene's germline CDR1 is MNHEY and CDR2 SVGAGI. The V end lost 2 bases, the J end lost 5 bases, and 18 bases lay between the germline ends. The CDR3 has 16 amino acids. CDR3 region: CASSYSSPIKGYGYTF. The CDR3 bases are TGTGCCAGCAGTTACAGTAGTCCAATCAAGGGGTATGGCTACACCTTC.

This clone was picked up one time. The chain recombines TRBV5-1 with TRBJ2-3, with D uncertain. CDR1 is SGHRS, CDR2 YFSETQ, per germline. The CDR3 runs to 12 residues. V was shortened by 1 base and J by 4 bases, with 4 bases between the two germline ends. CDR3: CASSLIADTQYF. In DNA form, the CDR3 reads TGCGCCAGCAGCTTGATAGCAGATACGCAGTATTTT.

The chain uses TRBV20-1 and TRBJ2-7; D may be TRBD2 (5 bases). Between the trimmed V and J ends, which lost 7 bases and 3 bases, there was a span of 10 bases. The CDR3 contains 11 residues. The germline V gene has CDR1 DFQATT and CDR2 SNEGSKA (reference sequence). This CDR3 reads CSVDGNYEQYF. CDR3 bases: TGCAGTGTAGACGGGAACTACGAGCAGTACTTC.

The V call is TRBV2, the J call TRBJ2-5, with 10 bases aligning to TRBD1. V trimming: 6 bases; J trimming: 5 bases; junction bases outside the gene matches: 6. Germline lookup yields CDR1 SNHLY and CDR2 FYNNEI. The CDR3 has 14 residues. As DNA, the CDR3 is TGTGCCAGCAGCGGGGACAGGGGCTGGGAGACCCAGTACTTC. It specifies CASSGDRGWETQYF.

This clone showed up many times. The chain's CDR3 is CASSLQGGELFF. CDR3 nucleotide sequence: TGTGCCAGCAGCCTGCAGGGTGGGGAGCTGTTTTTT. This chain uses TRBV7-2 with TRBJ2-2; D is perhaps TRBD1 (5 bases). The CDR3 contains 12 residues. Trimming cost V 5 bases and J 8 bases, with 9 bases left between them. Germline CDR1 is SGHTA and CDR2 is FQGNSA. Filled out from reference TRBV7-2 and TRBJ2-2, the complete variable domain reads GAGVSQSPSNKVTEKGKDVELRCDPISGHTALYWYRQSLGQGLEFLIYFQGNSAPDKSGLPSDRFSAERTGGSVSTLTIQRTQQEDSAVYLCASSLQGGELFFGEGSRLTVL.